A single sample is the source of the 26 T cell receptor beta chains below, sequenced in a study of blood T cells in healthy people across ages. The authors ran a second PCR of about 6 to 11 cycles using a sample-barcoded 5' primer and a J-beta primer mix. Using its own MiXCR run on the 5' RACE reads, TCRdb lists one record per CDR3 protein. The data show hundreds of thousands of distinct CDR3 sequences, 22% seen once. The specimen sequenced was blood. These receptor sequences come from a man aged 65-85 years in good health.

V gene TRBV24-1 combines with J gene TRBJ1-2, with TRBD1 identical over 7 bases. Trimming at V came to 3 bases and at J to 4 bases, leaving 4 bases not matched to a gene. CDR3 length: 14 residues. Germline V gives CDR1 KGHDR, CDR2 SFDVKD. The CDR3 spells CATSDTWDSYGYTF. The CDR3 DNA is TGTGCCACCAGTGATACATGGGACAGCTATGGCTACACCTTC.

This clonotype occurred a few times. At one of its ends the junction is not consistent with the germline gene, which may arise from a read error. The chain is built from TRBV20-1 and TRBJ1-2; the D gene is possibly TRBD1 (5 bases). CDR3 length: 13 residues. Germline-derived CDR1 and CDR2 are DFQATT and SNEGSKA (reference sequence). Here the CDR3 reads CSARVGTSYGYTF. The CDR3 DNA reads as TGCAGTGCGAGAGTTGGGACCTCCTATGGCTACACCTTC.

This clonotype was detected a few times. J is TRBJ1-1 and V is TRBV6-5; D unclear. CDR1 and CDR2 (germline): MNHEY, SVGAGI. Trimming took off 5 bases at V and 4 bases at J, with 11 bases between the two ends. This CDR3 is built from 13 residues. CDR3 region: CASSKPGSTEAFF. In nucleotides, the CDR3 is TGTGCCAGCAGTAAGCCGGGGAGCACTGAAGCTTTCTTT.

V and J are TRBV11-1 and TRBJ2-3, with 7 bases fitting TRBD2. Germline CDR1 is SGHAT and CDR2 is FQDESV (reference sequence). With 8 bases clipped from V and 2 bases from J, the junction kept 4 bases outside the gene matches. The CDR3 totals 13 residues. The DNA of the CDR3 is TGTGCCAGCGGCGGGAGAAACACAGATACGCAGTATTTT. It specifies CASGGRNTDTQYF.

The chain couples TRBV25-1 to TRBJ2-3; D may be TRBD1 (5 bases). The CDR3 loop spans 14 amino acids. Trimming removed 3 bases from V and 2 bases from J, with 9 bases in between. CDR1 and CDR2 from the germline V gene are MGHDK and SYGVNS. CDR3 nucleotides: TGTGCCAGCAGTGAGGTACAGGTCACAGATACGCAGTATTTT. It specifies CASSEVQVTDTQYF.

There are a few counts of this clonotype. The chain recombines TRBV7-6 with TRBJ2-5, with D possibly being TRBD1 (5 bases). V gave up 5 bases and J gave up 0 bases, with 7 bases separating them. The germline CDR1 and CDR2 sequences are SGHVS and FNYEAQ. CDR3 length equals 13 residues. The CDR3 region has the DNA TGTGCCAGCAGCCGGACATACCAAGAGACCCAGTACTTC. Encoded protein: CASSRTYQETQYF.

The chain is built from TRBV27 and TRBJ1-2; D is unclear. Germline V lookup: CDR1 MNHEY, CDR2 SMNVEV (reference sequence). Trimming shortened V by 2 bases and J by 2 bases, and 9 bases separated the two germline ends. The CDR3 contains 14 residues. CDR3 in amino acids: CASSLVPRNYGYTF. CDR3 in DNA: TGTGCCAGCAGTTTAGTCCCTAGGAACTATGGCTACACCTTC.

The CDR3 coding sequence is TGCGCCAGCAGCTTGGGTGACAGGATAAAGCGGGGCTACACCTTC. This gives the protein CASSLGDRIKRGYTF. The rearrangement joins TRBV5-1 to TRBJ1-2, with D perhaps TRBD1 (6 bases). V lost 0 bases, J lost 8 bases, and 17 bases lay in between. Germline-derived CDR1 and CDR2 are SGHRS and YFSETQ. This CDR3 comprises 15 residues.

The chain has TRBV12-3 or TRBV12-4 and TRBJ2-6; 10 bases fit TRBD1. The length of the CDR3 is 16 residues. Trimming removed 8 bases from V and 0 bases from J; junction bases left unmatched: 4. CDR3 bases: TGTGCCAGCCGAGGGACAGGGGTCTCTGGGGCCAACGTCCTGACTTTC. Residues: CASRGTGVSGANVLTF.

This clonotype was recorded a few times. The CDR3 is CASSSPRDRGLYGYTF. The CDR3 DNA reads as TGTGCCAGCAGTTCCCCCAGGGACAGGGGACTATATGGCTACACCTTC. This chain connects TRBV6-5 to TRBJ1-2; TRBD1 matches at 10 bases. Germline CDR1 MNHEY, CDR2 SVGAGI. This CDR3 comprises 16 residues. V was pared by 4 bases and J by 5 bases, with 10 bases of the junction left unmatched.

The chain uses TRBV5-1 and TRBJ2-5; possible D gene TRBD2, 5 bases. The CDR3 spans 15 residues. CDR1 and CDR2 from the germline V gene are SGHRS and YFSETQ. Trimming left V 9 bases short and J 0 bases short, with 18 bases between. The CDR3 DNA reads TGCGCCACCACCCGCGGACTTACGTACCAAGAGACCCAGTACTTC. Residues: CATTRGLTYQETQYF.

A few counts support this clonotype. The chain carries TRBV29-1 and TRBJ1-3; possible D gene TRBD1, 5 bases. Germline V gene lookup returns CDR1 SQVTM and CDR2 ANQGSEA. CDR3 length: 13 residues. V shed 6 bases and J shed 5 bases, with 14 bases lying between them. As DNA, the CDR3 is TGCAGCGTAATAGGGGTTCCTAGAAACACCATATATTTT. Translated: CSVIGVPRNTIYF.

This clonotype occurred a few times. The rearrangement links TRBV12-3 or TRBV12-4 to TRBJ2-5; tentative D call: TRBD2 (6 bases). The V gene lost 5 bases and the J gene lost 2 bases, with 15 bases spanning the gap. The CDR3 sequence is 15 residues long. The CDR3 loop reads CASSPVGGGQETQYF. CDR3 sequence (DNA): TGTGCCAGCAGTCCGGTGGGAGGAGGGCAAGAGACCCAGTACTTC.

The chain employs TRBV20-1 and TRBJ1-4; D is possibly TRBD1 (6 bases). Per the germline V gene, CDR1 is DFQATT and CDR2 is SNEGSKA (reference sequence). This CDR3 spans 14 amino acids. V was cut by 5 bases and J by 2 bases, with 12 bases left in between. The CDR3 DNA reads TGCAGTGCTGGAACAGGGCCGACTAATGAAAAACTGTTTTTT. Its translation is CSAGTGPTNEKLFF.

This clonotype was seen only a few times. The rearrangement links TRBV6-2 or TRBV6-3 to TRBJ1-5, with 9 bases identical to TRBD1. The CDR3 runs to 15 residues. The V and J ends lost 2 bases and 4 bases, in that order; junction bases with no gene match: 3. CDR1 and CDR2 (germline): MNHEY, SVGEGT. CDR3: CASSYGGTGNQPQHF. The CDR3 region has the DNA TGTGCCAGCAGTTACGGTGGGACAGGGAATCAGCCCCAGCATTTT.

The V and J genes are TRBV4-1 and TRBJ2-1; TRBD1 might be the D (7 bases). The CDR3 length is 16 residues. Trimming took off 1 base at V and 4 bases at J, with 14 bases between the two ends. Germline V CDR1 and CDR2: MGHRA, YSYEKL. CDR3 in amino acids: CASSQVRGTVYNEQFF. CDR3 DNA sequence: TGCGCCAGCAGCCAAGTACGCGGGACAGTATACAATGAGCAGTTCTTC.

This clonotype was counted only a few times. V and J are TRBV28 and TRBJ2-1; 8 nucleotides agree with TRBD1. The CDR3 has 14 residues. Germline V gene lookup returns CDR1 MDHEN and CDR2 SYDVKM. V dropped 7 bases and J dropped 5; count of bases not matched to a gene: 7. CDR3 sequence reads: CASITGGVNNEQFF. The DNA for the CDR3 is TGTGCCAGCATCACAGGGGGAGTCAACAATGAGCAGTTCTTC.

In DNA, the CDR3 is TGTGCCAGCAGCGTTAATACAGGGGCAAATCAGCCCCAGCATTTT. Amino acids: CASSVNTGANQPQHF. The chain carries TRBV7-8 and TRBJ1-5, with TRBD1 identical over 7 bases. The CDR3 is made up of 15 amino acids. Trimming at V came to 5 bases and at J to 4 bases, leaving 8 bases not matched to a gene. The germline gives CDR1 SGHVS, CDR2 FQNEAQ.

This clonotype showed up many times. This chain joins TRBV12-3 or TRBV12-4 and TRBJ1-4; D call uncertain. V lost 1 base to trimming and J lost 8 bases, with 5 bases between them. The CDR3 runs to 12 residues. The CDR3 nucleotides are TGTGCCAGCAGTTTAGTAGAGGAAAAACTGTTTTTT. Amino acid sequence: CASSLVEEKLFF.

The rearrangement uses TRBV6-1 and TRBJ1-2, with 8 positions matching TRBD1. Trimming cost V 11 bases and J 3 bases; bases outside gene matches: 14. CDR1 is MNHNS and CDR2 is SASEGT in the germline V gene. The CDR3 extends over 15 amino acids. CDR3 in amino acids: CAGASGTGTYYGYTF. The CDR3 nucleotides read TGTGCCGGGGCTTCGGGGACAGGCACTTACTATGGCTACACCTTC.

The CDR3 reads CSAILTDGQGHGYTF. Here the CDR3 DNA reads TGCAGTGCTATCCTTACCGACGGCCAGGGTCACGGCTACACCTTC. The rearrangement joins TRBV20-1 to TRBJ1-2; a possible D gene is TRBD1 (5 bases). CDR1 is DFQATT and CDR2 is SNEGSKA in the germline V gene (reference sequence). Trimming left V 4 bases short and J 8 bases short, with 23 bases between. The CDR3 runs 15 residues.

The V and J genes are TRBV7-2 and TRBJ2-3; D assignment may be TRBD1 or TRBD2 (5 bases each). The CDR3 runs 16 residues. V was clipped by 1 base and J by 2 bases, with 13 bases between them. Germline CDR1 reads SGHTA; CDR2 reads FQGNSA. CDR3 amino acids: CASSLGGRSHTDTQYF. The CDR3 nucleotides read TGTGCCAGCAGCTTAGGGGGACGGAGCCACACAGATACGCAGTATTTT.

This clonotype was detected only a few times. J is TRBJ2-5 and V is TRBV7-9; D not certain. The V end was cut by 7 bases, the J end by 5 bases, with 14 bases between. The CDR3 runs 13 residues. CDR1 and CDR2 from the germline V gene are SEHNR and FQNEAQ (reference sequence). CDR3 sequence: CASTEEQLETQYF. The CDR3 coding sequence is TGTGCCAGCACGGAAGAGCAATTGGAGACCCAGTACTTC.

V usage is TRBV20-1 and J usage is TRBJ1-1; D not certain. Germline V gene lookup returns CDR1 DFQATT and CDR2 SNEGSKA (reference sequence). V lost 1 base, J lost 2 bases, and 8 bases lay in between. The CDR3 sequence is 13 residues long. CDR3 protein: CSARAQLNTEAFF. The CDR3 coding sequence is TGCAGTGCTAGAGCGCAGTTAAACACTGAAGCTTTCTTT.

This clonotype appeared a few times. The CDR3 DNA is TGCAGTGCCTCGAAGTTGGTGGGAGGGCTCCTCTGGGATACGCAGTATTTT. Amino acids: CSASKLVGGLLWDTQYF. The genes are TRBV20-1 and TRBJ2-3, with 7 bases that match TRBD2. Losses at the gene ends were 6 bases for V and 6 bases for J; bases not matched to a gene: 21. Looked up from germline, CDR1 is DFQATT and CDR2 is SNEGSKA (reference sequence). CDR3 length: 17 residues.

The chain employs TRBV2 and TRBJ1-1; TRBD1 matches 8 bases. The CDR3 spans 13 residues. V shed 5 bases, J shed 7 bases, and the junction held 6 bases outside the gene matches. Per the germline V gene, CDR1 is SNHLY and CDR2 is FYNNEI. Here the CDR3 reads CASSWTGSIEAFF. CDR3 in DNA: TGTGCCAGCAGTTGGACAGGGAGCATTGAAGCTTTCTTT.